The present T cell receptor (beta chain) was sequenced within a study of shared T cell receptors in the human thymus. Produced via immunoSEQ multiplex PCR; TCRdb's table is partial and in-frame only. The sample carries hundreds of thousands of clones, 88% recorded once. Germline V gene lookup returns CDR1 SEHNR and CDR2 FQNEAQ (reference sequence). V shed 6 bases, J shed 4 bases, and the junction held 14 bases outside the gene matches. The CDR3 has 17 residues. These data also formed part of another study, on human thymus T cells. That publication notes: The source of the thymus tissue was resections taken during corrective heart surgery. Apparent skewing of V and J gene usage characterized both thymic and blood repertoires.

The V gene is TRBV7-9, the J gene TRBJ1-2; 10 bases are a match to TRBD1. Sequenced material: thymocytes. The TCR comes from a boy younger than two with a congenital heart defect. The CDR3 loop reads CASRDTGTGVGSYGYTF. The CDR3 DNA sequence: TGTGCCAGCAGAGATACCGGGACAGGGGTAGGTAGCTATGGCTACACCTTC.